The 14 T cell receptor beta chains below come from one sample, sequenced in a study of cytomegalovirus exposure and HLA in healthy donors. Vbeta (60) and Jbeta (13) primers were used in the PCR. Some clones are missing from TCRdb's copy, which holds only in-frame ones; the method was immunoSEQ multiplex PCR. The table lists 150,000 or so clones, around 82% of them singletons. The material sequenced was PBMCs. These receptors were collected from a man between 50 and 59 years old in good health and CMV-seronegative.

V and J are TRBV9 and TRBJ2-1, with 10 bases aligning to TRBD1. Germline lookup yields CDR1 SGDLS and CDR2 YYNGEE. The CDR3 is 14 residues long. Trimming took 6 bases from V and 7 from J; bases not matched to a gene: 7. CDR3 residues: CASNRQGARNEQFF. The CDR3 DNA sequence: TGTGCCAGCAACAGACAGGGGGCTCGGAATGAGCAGTTCTTC. The variable domain in full, with the rest retrieved from reference TRBV9 and TRBJ2-1, is DSGVTQTPKHLITATGQRVTLRCSPRSGDLSVYWYQQSLDQGLQFLIQYYNGEERAKGNILERFSAQQFPDLHSELNLSSLELGDSALYFCASNRQGARNEQFFGPGTRLTVL.

This chain uses TRBV19 with TRBJ1-5; TRBD1 matches at 8 bases. V gave up 5 bases and J gave up 5 bases; unmatched junction bases: 2. The germline V gene has CDR1 LNHDA and CDR2 SQIVND (reference sequence). CDR3 size: 13 residues. CDR3 nucleotides: TGTGCCAGTAGTGCAGGGGGCGATCAGCCCCAGCATTTT. Protein sequence: CASSAGGDQPQHF.

This rearrangement joins TRBV2 to TRBJ2-7; 7 bases map to TRBD2. Germline CDR1 and CDR2: SNHLY and FYNNEI. The CDR3 runs to 13 residues. Trimming took 10 bases from V and 7 from J; bases not matched to a gene: 13. The CDR3 loop is CAILTSPQREQYF. The CDR3 coding sequence is TGTGCCATCTTGACTAGCCCCCAACGGGAGCAGTACTTC.

Only a few counts were recorded for this clone. The chain links TRBV4-2 to TRBJ2-1, with 10 bases fitting TRBD2. J gave up 6 bases and V 1 base, and 12 bases lay outside the gene matches. The CDR3 contains 18 residues. Germline-derived CDR1 and CDR2 are LGHNA and YNFKEQ. The CDR3 reads CASSQGAGAGGFVNEQFF. DNA of the CDR3: TGTGCCAGCAGCCAAGGAGCGGGAGCGGGAGGGTTTGTCAATGAGCAGTTCTTC.

The chain has TRBV9 and TRBJ2-7; the match to TRBD2 covers 9 bases. V dropped 4 bases and J dropped 0; count of bases not matched to a gene: 11. The CDR3 runs 17 residues. CDR1 is SGDLS and CDR2 is YYNGEE in the germline V gene. This CDR3 reads CASSLGPSGTSSYEQYF. In nucleotides, the CDR3 is TGTGCCAGCAGCCTAGGCCCTAGCGGGACGAGCTCCTACGAGCAGTACTTC.

V usage is TRBV5-1 and J usage is TRBJ2-5; D might be TRBD2 (6 bases). The CDR3 runs 16 residues. CDR1 is SGHRS and CDR2 is YFSETQ in the germline V gene. Trimming removed 0 bases from V and 4 bases from J, with 16 bases in between. CDR3 sequence (DNA): TGCGCCAGCAGCTTGGGGGGACTGAGTTTAGGAGAGACCCAGTACTTC. Amino acid sequence: CASSLGGLSLGETQYF.

The CDR3 DNA is TGTGCCAGCTCCGAGGTAGCCAAAAACATTCAGTACTTC. Translated: CASSEVAKNIQYF. This chain joins TRBV7-9 and TRBJ2-4; D is undetermined. From germline, CDR1 is SEHNR and CDR2 FQNEAQ (reference sequence). V lost 8 bases to trimming and J lost 0 bases, with 8 bases between them. The CDR3 covers 13 residues.

This chain uses TRBV9 with TRBJ2-1, with TRBD2 matching 10 bases. CDR1 is SGDLS and CDR2 is YYNGEE in the germline V gene. J gave up 7 bases and V 2 bases, and 9 bases lay outside the gene matches. The CDR3 sequence is 16 residues long. This chain's CDR3 is CASSVGSGGAGNEQFF. Here the CDR3 DNA reads TGTGCCAGCAGCGTGGGGAGCGGGGGGGCAGGGAATGAGCAGTTCTTC.

The chain couples TRBV4-1 to TRBJ1-2; 9 bases line up with TRBD1. Per germline, CDR1 MGHRA and CDR2 YSYEKL. This CDR3 region has 13 residues. V lost 4 bases and J lost 6; bases outside the gene matches: 3. Here the CDR3 reads CASSPDRGNGYTF. The CDR3 nucleotides are TGCGCCAGCAGCCCGGACAGGGGAAATGGCTACACCTTC.

The chain combines TRBV7-9 with TRBJ1-2; 7 bases are shared with TRBD1. Per the germline V gene, CDR1 is SEHNR and CDR2 is FQNEAQ (reference sequence). The CDR3 is made up of 13 amino acids. J was trimmed by 4 bases and V by 7 bases; bases with no gene match: 6. The CDR3 nucleotides are TGTGCCAGCACCTCGGGACAGAGCTATGGCTACACCTTC. Its translation: CASTSGQSYGYTF.

The genes are TRBV5-1 and TRBJ2-1, with D possibly TRBD2 on 5 matching bases. This CDR3 is built from 15 residues. The V gene's germline CDR1 is SGHRS and CDR2 YFSETQ. V was pared by 4 bases and J by 7 bases, with 18 bases between. CDR3 DNA: TGCGCCAGCAGCCCCACTACCCAGAGGGCGAATGAGCAGTTCTTC. It yields the protein CASSPTTQRANEQFF. Full variable domain (outside the CDR3, taken from reference TRBV5-1 and TRBJ2-1): KAGVTQTPRYLIKTRGQQVTLSCSPISGHRSVSWYQQTPGQGLQFLFEYFSETQRNKGNFPGRFSGRQFSNSRSEMNVSTLELGDSALYLCASSPTTQRANEQFFGPGTRLTVL.

This chain links TRBV5-6 with TRBJ2-1, with 9 bases aligning to TRBD2. This CDR3 is 15 amino acids long. Trimming took 0 bases from V and 2 from J; bases not matched to a gene: 0. Germline CDR1 SGHDT, CDR2 YYEEEE. The CDR3 here is CASSLASGTYNEQFF. The CDR3 DNA sequence: TGTGCCAGCAGCTTGGCTAGCGGGACCTACAATGAGCAGTTCTTC.

This sequence joins TRBV19 and TRBJ2-2, with 9 bases fitting TRBD2. The V segment lost 4 bases and the J segment 0 bases; nucleotides outside the gene matches: 6. The CDR3 has 17 amino acids. Per germline, CDR1 LNHDA and CDR2 SQIVND (reference sequence). The CDR3 region is CASSTGLAGSNTGELFF. The CDR3 DNA follows: TGTGCCAGTAGTACGGGACTAGCAGGGTCGAACACCGGGGAGCTGTTTTTT.

The rearrangement joins TRBV27 to TRBJ1-2, with TRBD1 matching 10 bases. From germline, CDR1 is MNHEY and CDR2 SMNVEV (reference sequence). This CDR3 is 15 amino acids long. V shed 5 bases, J shed 8 bases, and the junction held 11 bases outside the gene matches. This CDR3 is CASSPYDRGLGGYTF. CDR3 nucleotide sequence: TGTGCCAGCAGTCCATACGACAGGGGGCTCGGAGGCTACACCTTC.